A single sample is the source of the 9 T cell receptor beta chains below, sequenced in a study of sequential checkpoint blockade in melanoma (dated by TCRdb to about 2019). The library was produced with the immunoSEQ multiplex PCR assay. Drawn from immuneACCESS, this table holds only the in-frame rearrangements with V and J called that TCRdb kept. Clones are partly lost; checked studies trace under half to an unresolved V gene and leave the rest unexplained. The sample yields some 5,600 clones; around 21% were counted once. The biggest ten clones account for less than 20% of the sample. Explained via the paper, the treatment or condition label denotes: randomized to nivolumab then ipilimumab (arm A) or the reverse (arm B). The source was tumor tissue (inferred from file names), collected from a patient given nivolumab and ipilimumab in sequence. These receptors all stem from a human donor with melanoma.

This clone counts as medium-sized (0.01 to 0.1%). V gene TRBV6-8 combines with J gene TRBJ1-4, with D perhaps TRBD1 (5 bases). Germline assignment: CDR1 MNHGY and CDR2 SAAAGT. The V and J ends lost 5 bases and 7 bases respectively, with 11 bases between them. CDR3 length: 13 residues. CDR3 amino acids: CASSRGTAEKLFF. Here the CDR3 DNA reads TGTGCCAGCAGTCGCGGGACCGCTGAAAAACTGTTTTTT.

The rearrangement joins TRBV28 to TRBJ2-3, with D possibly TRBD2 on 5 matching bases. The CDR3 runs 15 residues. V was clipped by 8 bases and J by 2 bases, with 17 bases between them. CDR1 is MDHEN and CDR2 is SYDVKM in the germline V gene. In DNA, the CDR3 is TGTGCCAGCCTCTCGGGCAGCGGACTCACAGATACGCAGTATTTT. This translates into CASLSGSGLTDTQYF.

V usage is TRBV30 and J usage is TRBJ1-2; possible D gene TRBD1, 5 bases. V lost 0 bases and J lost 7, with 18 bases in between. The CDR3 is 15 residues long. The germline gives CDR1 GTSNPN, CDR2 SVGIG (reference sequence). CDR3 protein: CAWSVGQGGRSGYTF. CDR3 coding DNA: TGTGCCTGGAGTGTAGGGCAGGGTGGGCGGAGTGGCTACACCTTC.

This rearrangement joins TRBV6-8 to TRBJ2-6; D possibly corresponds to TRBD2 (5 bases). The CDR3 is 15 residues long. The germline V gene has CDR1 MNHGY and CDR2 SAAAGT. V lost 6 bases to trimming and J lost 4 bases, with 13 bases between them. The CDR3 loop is CASSPRVYGANVLTF. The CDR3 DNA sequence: TGTGCCAGCAGCCCGAGGGTGTACGGGGCCAACGTCCTGACTTTC.

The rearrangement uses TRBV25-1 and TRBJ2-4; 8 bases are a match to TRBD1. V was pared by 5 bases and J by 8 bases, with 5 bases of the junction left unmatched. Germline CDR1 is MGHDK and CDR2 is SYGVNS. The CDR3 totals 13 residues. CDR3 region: CASSRQGWDIQYF. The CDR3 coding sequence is TGTGCCAGCAGTCGACAGGGGTGGGACATTCAGTACTTC.

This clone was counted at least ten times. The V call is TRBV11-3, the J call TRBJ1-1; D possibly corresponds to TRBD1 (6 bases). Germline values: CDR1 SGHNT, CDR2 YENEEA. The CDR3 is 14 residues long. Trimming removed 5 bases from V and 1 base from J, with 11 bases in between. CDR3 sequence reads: CASSPMTGNTEAFF. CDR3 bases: TGTGCCAGCAGCCCGATGACAGGGAACACTGAAGCTTTCTTT.

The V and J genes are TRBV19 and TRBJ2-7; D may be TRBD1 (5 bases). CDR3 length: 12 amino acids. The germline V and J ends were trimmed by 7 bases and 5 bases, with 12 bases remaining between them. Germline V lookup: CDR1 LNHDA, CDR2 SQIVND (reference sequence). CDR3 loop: CASTGPGDEQYF. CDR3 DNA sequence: TGTGCCAGTACAGGGCCAGGCGACGAGCAGTACTTC.

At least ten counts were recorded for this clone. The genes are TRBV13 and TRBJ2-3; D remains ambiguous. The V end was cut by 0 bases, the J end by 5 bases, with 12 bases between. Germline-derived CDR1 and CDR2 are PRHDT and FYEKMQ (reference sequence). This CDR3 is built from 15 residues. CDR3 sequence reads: CASSLGGPGKDTQYF. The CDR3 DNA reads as TGTGCCAGCAGCTTAGGCGGCCCGGGCAAAGATACGCAGTATTTT. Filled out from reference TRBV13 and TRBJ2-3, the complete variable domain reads AAGVIQSPRHLIKEKRETATLKCYPIPRHDTVYWYQQGPGQDPQFLISFYEKMQSDKGSIPDRFSAQQFSDYHSELNMSSLELGDSALYFCASSLGGPGKDTQYFGPGTRLTVL.

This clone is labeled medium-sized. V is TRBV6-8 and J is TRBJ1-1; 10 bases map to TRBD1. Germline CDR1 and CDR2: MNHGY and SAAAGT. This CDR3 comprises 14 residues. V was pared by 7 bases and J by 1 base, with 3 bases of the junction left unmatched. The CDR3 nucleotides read TGTGCCAGCAACCGACAGGGGGCGAACACTGAAGCTTTCTTT. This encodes CASNRQGANTEAFF.